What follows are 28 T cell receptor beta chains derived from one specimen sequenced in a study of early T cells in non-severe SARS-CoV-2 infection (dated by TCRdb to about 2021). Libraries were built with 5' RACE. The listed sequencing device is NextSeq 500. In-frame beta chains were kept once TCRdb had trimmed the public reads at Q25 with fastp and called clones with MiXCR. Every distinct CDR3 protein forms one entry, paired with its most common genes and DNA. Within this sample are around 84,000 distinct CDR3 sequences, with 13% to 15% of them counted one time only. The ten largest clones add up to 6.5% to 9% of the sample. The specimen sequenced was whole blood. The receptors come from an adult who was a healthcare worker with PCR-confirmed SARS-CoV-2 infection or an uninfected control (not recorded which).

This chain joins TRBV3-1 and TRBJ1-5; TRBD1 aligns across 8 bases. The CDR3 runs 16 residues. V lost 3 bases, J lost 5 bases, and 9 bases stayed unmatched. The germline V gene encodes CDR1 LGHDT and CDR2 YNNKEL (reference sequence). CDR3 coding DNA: TGTGCCAGCAGCCATAAGACAGGGGCGACGGATCAGCCCCAGCATTTT. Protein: CASSHKTGATDQPQHF.

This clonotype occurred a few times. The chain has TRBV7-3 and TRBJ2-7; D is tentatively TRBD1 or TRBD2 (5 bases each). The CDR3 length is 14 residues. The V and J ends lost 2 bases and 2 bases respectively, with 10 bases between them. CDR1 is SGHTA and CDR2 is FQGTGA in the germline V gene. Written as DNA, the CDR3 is TGTGCCAGCAGCTTAGGGGGTAAACCCTACGAGCAGTACTTC. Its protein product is CASSLGGKPYEQYF.

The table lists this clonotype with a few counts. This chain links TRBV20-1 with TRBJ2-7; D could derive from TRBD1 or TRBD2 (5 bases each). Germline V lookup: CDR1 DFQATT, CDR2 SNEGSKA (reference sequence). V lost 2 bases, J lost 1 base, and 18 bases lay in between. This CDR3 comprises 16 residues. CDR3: CSARPLWGTASYEQYF. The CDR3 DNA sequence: TGCAGTGCTAGACCCCTCTGGGGGACGGCTTCCTACGAGCAGTACTTC.

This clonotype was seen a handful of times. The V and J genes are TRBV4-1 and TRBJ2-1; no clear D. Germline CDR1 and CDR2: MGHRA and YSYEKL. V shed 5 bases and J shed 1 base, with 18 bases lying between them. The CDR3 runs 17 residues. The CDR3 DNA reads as TGCGCCAGCAGCGGAGATACGCGCGGCTATTCCTACAATGAGCAGTTCTTC. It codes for CASSGDTRGYSYNEQFF.

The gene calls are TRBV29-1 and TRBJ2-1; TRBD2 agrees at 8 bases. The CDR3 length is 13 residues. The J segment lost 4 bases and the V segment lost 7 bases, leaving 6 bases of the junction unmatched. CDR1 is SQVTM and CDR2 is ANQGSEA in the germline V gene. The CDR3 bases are TGCAGCGGCGGACTAGCAGCTTACAATGAGCAGTTCTTC. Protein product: CSGGLAAYNEQFF.

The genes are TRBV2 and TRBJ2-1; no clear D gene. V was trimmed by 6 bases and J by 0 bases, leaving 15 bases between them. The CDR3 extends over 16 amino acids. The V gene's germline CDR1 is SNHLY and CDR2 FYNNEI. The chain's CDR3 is CASRALWATSYNEQFF. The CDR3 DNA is TGTGCCAGCAGAGCCCTCTGGGCTACCTCCTACAATGAGCAGTTCTTC.

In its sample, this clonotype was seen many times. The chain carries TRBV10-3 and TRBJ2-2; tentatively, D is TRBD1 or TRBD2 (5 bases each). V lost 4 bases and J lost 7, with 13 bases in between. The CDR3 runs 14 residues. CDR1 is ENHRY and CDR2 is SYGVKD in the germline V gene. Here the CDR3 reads CAISVGATGGELFF. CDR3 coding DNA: TGTGCCATCAGTGTCGGGGCGACCGGCGGGGAGCTGTTTTTT.

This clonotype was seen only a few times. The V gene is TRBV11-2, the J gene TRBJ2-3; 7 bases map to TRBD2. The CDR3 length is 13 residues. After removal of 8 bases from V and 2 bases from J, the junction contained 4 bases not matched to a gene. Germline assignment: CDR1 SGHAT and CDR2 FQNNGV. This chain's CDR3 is CASSGGDTDTQYF. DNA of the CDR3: TGTGCCAGCTCTGGGGGGGACACAGATACGCAGTATTTT.

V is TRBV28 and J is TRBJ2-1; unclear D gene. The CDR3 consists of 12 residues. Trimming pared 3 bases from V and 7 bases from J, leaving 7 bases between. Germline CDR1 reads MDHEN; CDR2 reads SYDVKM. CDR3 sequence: CASSFSVNEQFF. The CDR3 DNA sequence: TGTGCCAGCAGTTTCAGTGTAAATGAGCAGTTCTTC. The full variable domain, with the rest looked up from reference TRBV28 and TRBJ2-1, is DVKVTQSSRYLVKRTGEKVFLECVQDMDHENMFWYRQDPGLGLRLIYFSYDVKMKEKGDIPEGYSVSREKKERFSLILESASTNQTSMYLCASSFSVNEQFFGPGTRLTVL.

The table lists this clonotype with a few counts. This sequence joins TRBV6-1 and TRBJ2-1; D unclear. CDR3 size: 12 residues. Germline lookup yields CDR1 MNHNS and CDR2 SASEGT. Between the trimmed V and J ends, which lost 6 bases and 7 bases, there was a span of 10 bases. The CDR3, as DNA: TGTGCCAGCAGCAGACTCGCTAATGAGCAGTTCTTC. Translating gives CASSRLANEQFF.

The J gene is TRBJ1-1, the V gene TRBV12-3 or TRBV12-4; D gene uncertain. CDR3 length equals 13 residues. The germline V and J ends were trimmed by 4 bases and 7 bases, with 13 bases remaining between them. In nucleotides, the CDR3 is TGTGCCAGCAGTTCCCCAGGAAGAAGTGAAGCTTTCTTT. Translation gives CASSSPGRSEAFF.

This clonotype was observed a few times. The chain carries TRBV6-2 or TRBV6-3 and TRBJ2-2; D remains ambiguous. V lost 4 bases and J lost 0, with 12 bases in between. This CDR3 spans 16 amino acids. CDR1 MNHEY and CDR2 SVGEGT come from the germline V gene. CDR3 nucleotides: TGTGCCAGCAGTTCCTCGAGACGGACGAACACCGGGGAGCTGTTTTTT. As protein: CASSSSRRTNTGELFF.

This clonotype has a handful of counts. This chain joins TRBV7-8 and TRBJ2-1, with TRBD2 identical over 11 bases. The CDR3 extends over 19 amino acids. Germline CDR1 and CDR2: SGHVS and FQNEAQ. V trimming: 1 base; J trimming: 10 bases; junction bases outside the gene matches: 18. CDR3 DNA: TGTGCCAGCAGCTTAGAAGAGACTAGCGGGATCTGGCCTGACGGAGAGCAGTTCTTC. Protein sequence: CASSLEETSGIWPDGEQFF.

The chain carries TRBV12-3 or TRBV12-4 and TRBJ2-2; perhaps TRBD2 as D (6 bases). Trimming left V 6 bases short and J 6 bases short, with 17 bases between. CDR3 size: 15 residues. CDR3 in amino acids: CASSSKGGPAGELFF. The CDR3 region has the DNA TGTGCCAGCAGCTCCAAAGGAGGGCCGGCCGGGGAGCTGTTTTTT.

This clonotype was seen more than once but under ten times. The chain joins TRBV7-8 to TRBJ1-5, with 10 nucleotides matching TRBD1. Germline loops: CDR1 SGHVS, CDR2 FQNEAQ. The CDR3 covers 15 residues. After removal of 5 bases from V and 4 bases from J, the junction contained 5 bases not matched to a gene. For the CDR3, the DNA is TGTGCCAGCAGCAGACAGGGGGCAGGAAATCAGCCCCAGCATTTT. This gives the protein CASSRQGAGNQPQHF.

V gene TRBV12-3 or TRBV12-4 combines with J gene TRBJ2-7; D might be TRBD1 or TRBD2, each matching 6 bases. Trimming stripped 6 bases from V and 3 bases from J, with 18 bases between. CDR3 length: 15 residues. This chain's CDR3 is CASRGRGGIRYEQYF. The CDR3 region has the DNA TGTGCCAGCAGGGGCAGGGGCGGGATTCGCTACGAGCAGTACTTC.

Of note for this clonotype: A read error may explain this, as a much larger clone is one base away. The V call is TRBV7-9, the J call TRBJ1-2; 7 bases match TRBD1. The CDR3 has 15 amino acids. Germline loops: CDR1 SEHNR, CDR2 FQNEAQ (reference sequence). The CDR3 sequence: CAISWTGPLAYGYTF. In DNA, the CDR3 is TGTGCCATCAGCTGGACAGGCCCGCTGGCCTATGGCTACACCTTC.

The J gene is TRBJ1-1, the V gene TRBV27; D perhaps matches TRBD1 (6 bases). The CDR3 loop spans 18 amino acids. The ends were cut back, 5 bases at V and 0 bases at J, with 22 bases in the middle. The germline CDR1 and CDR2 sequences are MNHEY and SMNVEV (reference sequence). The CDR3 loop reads CASSPEGGGRRMNTEAFF. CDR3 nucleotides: TGTGCCAGCAGTCCTGAAGGGGGGGGTCGGAGAATGAACACTGAAGCTTTCTTT.

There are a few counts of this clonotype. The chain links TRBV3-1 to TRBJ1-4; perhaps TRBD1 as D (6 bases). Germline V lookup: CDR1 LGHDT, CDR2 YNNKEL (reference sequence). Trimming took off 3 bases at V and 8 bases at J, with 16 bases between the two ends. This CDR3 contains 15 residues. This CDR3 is CASSHIRGQREKLFF. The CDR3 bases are TGTGCCAGCAGCCATATCCGGGGGCAACGAGAAAAACTGTTTTTT.

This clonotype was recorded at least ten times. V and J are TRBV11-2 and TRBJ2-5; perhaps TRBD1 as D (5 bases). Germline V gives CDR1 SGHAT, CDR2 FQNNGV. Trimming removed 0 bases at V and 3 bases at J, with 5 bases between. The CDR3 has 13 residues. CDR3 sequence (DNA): TGTGCCAGCAGCTTAGACAGGGAAGAGACCCAGTACTTC. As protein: CASSLDREETQYF.

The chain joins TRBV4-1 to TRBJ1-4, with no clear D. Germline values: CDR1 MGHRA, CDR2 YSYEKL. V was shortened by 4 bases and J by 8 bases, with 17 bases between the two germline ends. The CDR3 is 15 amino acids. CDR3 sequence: CASSPSPEFGEKLFF. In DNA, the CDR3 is TGCGCCAGCAGCCCTTCCCCGGAATTCGGGGAAAAACTGTTTTTT.

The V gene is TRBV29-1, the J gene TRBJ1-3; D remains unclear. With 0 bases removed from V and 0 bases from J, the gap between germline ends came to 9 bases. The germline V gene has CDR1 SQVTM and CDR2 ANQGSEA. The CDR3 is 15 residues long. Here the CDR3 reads CSVEDGRASGNTIYF. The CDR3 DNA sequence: TGCAGCGTTGAAGATGGGAGGGCCTCTGGAAACACCATATATTTT.

The CDR3 DNA reads as TGCAGTGCTGGCAGGGGCAGGGGTTACGAGCAGTACTTC. Encoded protein: CSAGRGRGYEQYF. The V and J genes are TRBV20-1 and TRBJ2-7, with D possibly TRBD1 on 6 matching bases. Trimming shortened V by 5 bases and J by 4 bases, and 15 bases separated the two germline ends. Germline CDR1 reads DFQATT; CDR2 reads SNEGSKA (reference sequence). The CDR3 consists of 13 residues.

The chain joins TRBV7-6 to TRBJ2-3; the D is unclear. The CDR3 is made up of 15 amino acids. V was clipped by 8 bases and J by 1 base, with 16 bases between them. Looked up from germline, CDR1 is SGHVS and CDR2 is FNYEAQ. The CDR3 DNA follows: TGTGCCAGCCAGCTGTCGGCCACAGGCACAGATACGCAGTATTTT. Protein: CASQLSATGTDTQYF.

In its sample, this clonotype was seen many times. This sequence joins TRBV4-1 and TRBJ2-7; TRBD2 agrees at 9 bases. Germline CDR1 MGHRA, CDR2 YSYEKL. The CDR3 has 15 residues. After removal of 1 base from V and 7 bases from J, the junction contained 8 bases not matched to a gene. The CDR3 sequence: CASSQVWREGREQYF. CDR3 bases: TGCGCCAGCAGCCAAGTTTGGCGGGAGGGCCGGGAGCAGTACTTC.

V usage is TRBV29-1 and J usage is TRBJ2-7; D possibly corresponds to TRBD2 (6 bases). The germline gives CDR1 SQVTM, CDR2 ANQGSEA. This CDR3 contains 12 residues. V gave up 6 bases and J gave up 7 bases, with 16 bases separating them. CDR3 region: CSVNPGGIEQYF. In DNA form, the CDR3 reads TGCAGCGTGAACCCCGGGGGTATAGAGCAGTACTTC.

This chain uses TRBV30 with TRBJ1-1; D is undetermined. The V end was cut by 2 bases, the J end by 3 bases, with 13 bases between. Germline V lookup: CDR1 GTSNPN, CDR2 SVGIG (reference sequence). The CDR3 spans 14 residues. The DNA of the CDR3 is TGTGCCTGGAGTATAAAGGGATTGGACACTGAAGCTTTCTTT. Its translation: CAWSIKGLDTEAFF. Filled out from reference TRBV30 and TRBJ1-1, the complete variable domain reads SQTIHQWPATLVQPVGSPLSLECTVEGTSNPNLYWYRQAAGRGLQLLFYSVGIGQISSEVPQNLSASRPQDRQFILSSKKLLLSDSGFYLCAWSIKGLDTEAFFGQGTRLTVV.

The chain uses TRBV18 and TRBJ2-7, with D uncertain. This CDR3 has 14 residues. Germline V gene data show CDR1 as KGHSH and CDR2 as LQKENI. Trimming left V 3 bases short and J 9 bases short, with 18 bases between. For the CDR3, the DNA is TGTGCCAGCTCACCCAGGAGCCCTAGATTCGGGCAGTACTTC. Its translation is CASSPRSPRFGQYF.